A selection of T cell receptor beta chains follows, all from one sample in a study of T cells in Graves' hyperthyroidism and ophthalmopathy. TCRdb reprocessed the multiplex PCR reads via MiXCR and lists one record per CDR3 protein. The table includes more than 300,000 distinct CDR3 sequences, about 13% detected once. Sequencing input: blood. The receptor set was obtained from a woman aged 18-29 years with Graves' hyperthyroidism. Both conserved end residues are part of each CDR3. Fields, in order: clone size, V gene, D gene, J gene, CDR3 DNA, CDR3 protein. D genes are given only for firm matches. For some rows the clone size is stated as once, few or many, or as a class when expanded; others skip it.

>many|TRBV6-1|-|TRBJ1-5
TGTGCCAGCATTACGAGGGCAAGCAATCAGCCCCAGCATTTT
CASITRASNQPQHF
>few|TRBV13|-|TRBJ2-1
TGTGCCAGCAGCTTAGGCCAGGGTTTTAATGAGCAGTTCTTC
CASSLGQGFNEQFF
>many|TRBV12-3/TRBV12-4|TRBD2|TRBJ2-1
TGTGCCAGCAGGTCGGGACTAGCGGGAGGGGAGCAGTTCTTC
CASRSGLAGGEQFF
>few|TRBV20-1|-|TRBJ2-3
TGCAGTGCTATAGCCGTACGCACAGATACGCAGTATTTT
CSAIAVRTDTQYF
>many|TRBV20-1|-|TRBJ2-1
TGCAGTGCTAGAAGAGGGCCCTCGGGGTACAATGAGCAGTTCTTC
CSARRGPSGYNEQFF
>many|TRBV7-9|TRBD1|TRBJ2-7
TGTGCCAGCAGCCCAGCAAGGGACAGGAGCTCCTACGAGCAGTACTTC
CASSPARDRSSYEQYF
>many|TRBV20-1|TRBD2|TRBJ2-7
TGCAGTGCTAGAGATTGGGCGGGAGTACCGGGGGAGCAGTACTTC
CSARDWAGVPGEQYF
>many|TRBV4-2|-|TRBJ1-1
TGTGCCAGCAGCCAAGATACCGGGAGGACTGAAGCTTTCTTT
CASSQDTGRTEAFF
>many|TRBV28|-|TRBJ2-7
TGTGCCAGCACACGTCCGCTCCGGGGGGAGCAGTACTTC
CASTRPLRGEQYF
>few|TRBV19|TRBD1|TRBJ2-2
TGTGCCAGTAGCCTTACAGGGGCGAACGGGGAGCTGTTTTTT
CASSLTGANGELFF
>many|TRBV5-1|-|TRBJ1-6
TGCGCCAGCAGCTTGGACGGGGTCTTTTCACCCCTCCACTTT
CASSLDGVFSPLHF
>-|TRBV6-1|-|TRBJ1-2
TGTGCCAGCAGGGTAGGGGTTAGTGGCTACACCTTC
CASRVGVSGYTF
>few|TRBV4-3|TRBD2|TRBJ2-3
TGCGCCAGCAGCCAAGATCTAGCGGGAGGAAATACGCAGTATTTT
CASSQDLAGGNTQYF
>few|TRBV6-1|-|TRBJ1-2
TGTGCCAGCAGTCCTATACAGTCTCACGTAGGGGTGGGCGGCTACACCTTC
CASSPIQSHVGVGGYTF
>many|TRBV6-1|TRBD1|TRBJ1-1
TGTGCCAGTCAAGGTTATAGGGGGCGAAACACTGAAGCTTTCTTT
CASQGYRGRNTEAFF
>many|TRBV2|-|TRBJ2-7
TGTGCCAGCAGCGGCAGGGCGGCTTACGAGCAGTACTTC
CASSGRAAYEQYF
>many|TRBV12-3/TRBV12-4|-|TRBJ1-1
TGTGCCAGCAGTTTAGGGGGGGACATGAACACTGAAGCTTTCTTT
CASSLGGDMNTEAFF
>-|TRBV7-2|TRBD1|TRBJ1-1
TGTGCCAGCAGAACTCCGGAGGGACAGGGCACTGAAGCTTTCTTT
CASRTPEGQGTEAFF
>many|TRBV20-1|-|TRBJ1-2
TGCAGTGCTACGACCGGGGCCTCCACATATGGCTACACCTTC
CSATTGASTYGYTF
>-|TRBV11-2|-|TRBJ1-6
TGTGCCAGCAGCCCCCGGGAAATGGGAACCTCACCCCTCCACTTT
CASSPREMGTSPLHF
>many|TRBV13|TRBD1|TRBJ1-4
TGTGCCAGCAGCTCCTACCCACCGGGACAGGAGGATGAAAAACTGTTTTTT
CASSSYPPGQEDEKLFF
>few|TRBV28|-|TRBJ1-3
TGTGCCAGCAGTCCAACCCCATCTGGAAACACCATATATTTT
CASSPTPSGNTIYF
>-|TRBV13|-|TRBJ2-5
TGTGCCAGCAGCCTCCGGACCTCAGGGACCCAGTACTTC
CASSLRTSGTQYF
>few|TRBV14|TRBD2|TRBJ2-1
TGTGCCAGCAGCCAAGATTGGACTAGCGGGAGATTTTACAATGAGCAGTTCTTC
CASSQDWTSGRFYNEQFF
>many|TRBV6-1|-|TRBJ2-7
TGTGCCAGCAGTTCCGGACAGACGCTACTCAACGAGCAGTACTTC
CASSSGQTLLNEQYF
>few|TRBV3-2|-|TRBJ2-1
TGTGCCAGCAGCACTACTAGCGGGGGCCTTAATGAGCAGTTCTTC
CASSTTSGGLNEQFF
>many|TRBV10-2|-|TRBJ2-7
TGCGCCAGCAGTGAGTCAGAGGGGTCCTTAACCTACGAGCAGTACTTC
CASSESEGSLTYEQYF
>few|TRBV20-1|TRBD2|TRBJ2-1
TGCAGTGCTAGCCGGGTCCGAGGGGAGGGAGTCTCCTACAATGAGCAGTTCTTC
CSASRVRGEGVSYNEQFF
>many|TRBV12-3/TRBV12-4|-|TRBJ1-1
TGTGCCAGCAGCGGCCCTTGGAGAATGAACACTGAAGCTTTCTTT
CASSGPWRMNTEAFF
>many|TRBV9|TRBD2|TRBJ2-3
TGTGCCAGCAGTGCCCCTAGCGGGGGGACAGATACGCAGTATTTT
CASSAPSGGTDTQYF
>many|TRBV30|-|TRBJ1-2
TGTGCCTGGAGTGTCAATTTGGGGGGTCGGGGACATGGCTACACCTTC
CAWSVNLGGRGHGYTF
>many|TRBV20-1|-|TRBJ1-5
TGCAGTGCTAGAGATTTCGCGCAGTTTAGCAATCAGCCCCAGCATTTT
CSARDFAQFSNQPQHF
>-|TRBV2|TRBD1|TRBJ1-2
TGTGCCAGCAGTGGCCGGGACAGGCTCGGGGGCTACACCTTC
CASSGRDRLGGYTF
>-|TRBV5-1|TRBD1|TRBJ1-4
TGCGCCAGCAGCTTGGATGGCAGGGGGCGTTGGGTTGAAAAACTGTTTTTT
CASSLDGRGRWVEKLFF
>many|TRBV19|-|TRBJ1-1
TGTGCCAGTAGGCGAGGACAGCCTATGAACACTGAAGCTTTCTTT
CASRRGQPMNTEAFF
>few|TRBV5-4|TRBD2|TRBJ2-1
TGTGCCAGCAGCCCCGAGGGCCTAGCGGGAGCCGGTGAGCAGTTCTTC
CASSPEGLAGAGEQFF
>many|TRBV7-2|TRBD2|TRBJ2-3
TGTGCCAGCAGCTTAGTAGCAACGCGGGAGGGGGCAGATACGCAGTATTTT
CASSLVATREGADTQYF
>many|TRBV28|TRBD1|TRBJ1-4
TGTGCCAGCAAGGCAGGGGGCAGCGAAAAACTGTTTTTT
CASKAGGSEKLFF
>many|TRBV13|-|TRBJ2-3
TGTGCCAGCAGCTTCCCCCTAGCAGATACGCAGTATTTT
CASSFPLADTQYF
>many|TRBV28|-|TRBJ2-7
TGTGCCAGCAGTTTTCGGCTCGCAACCTACGAGCAGTACTTC
CASSFRLATYEQYF
>many|TRBV6-1|TRBD1|TRBJ2-2
TGTGCCTCAGGCCGGGGGACAGGAAACACCGGGGAGCTGTTTTTT
CASGRGTGNTGELFF